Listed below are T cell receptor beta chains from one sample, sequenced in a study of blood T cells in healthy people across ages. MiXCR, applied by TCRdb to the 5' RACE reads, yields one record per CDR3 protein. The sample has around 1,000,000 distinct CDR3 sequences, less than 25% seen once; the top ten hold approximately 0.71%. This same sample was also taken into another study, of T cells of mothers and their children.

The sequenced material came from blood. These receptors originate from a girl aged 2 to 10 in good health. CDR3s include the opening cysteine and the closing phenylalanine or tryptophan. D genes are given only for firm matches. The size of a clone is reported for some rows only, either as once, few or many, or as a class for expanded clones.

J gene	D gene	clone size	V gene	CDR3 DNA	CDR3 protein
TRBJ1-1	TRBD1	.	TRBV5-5	TGTGCCAGCAGCTTTTCAGGGGGCGCTGAAGCTTTCTTT	CASSFSGGAEAFF
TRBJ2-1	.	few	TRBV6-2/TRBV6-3	TGTGCCAGCAGTTTCACCTCCGGAGGCAATTTCAATGAGCAGTTCTTC	CASSFTSGGNFNEQFF
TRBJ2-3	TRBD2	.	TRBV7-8	TGTGCCAGCAGCTCGACTAGCCCCGCAGATACGCAGTATTTT	CASSSTSPADTQYF
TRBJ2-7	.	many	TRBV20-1	TGCAGTGCTAGAAGTGGGAACGAGCAGTACTTC	CSARSGNEQYF
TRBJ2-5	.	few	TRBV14	TGTGCCAGCAGCCAACGATTAAACGGGGGATCAGGGGAGACCCAGTACTTC	CASSQRLNGGSGETQYF
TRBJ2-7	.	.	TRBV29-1	TGCAGCGTTGAAAAGGTGTCTAACTACGAGCAGTACTTC	CSVEKVSNYEQYF
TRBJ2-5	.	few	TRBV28	TGTGCCAGCAGAGGGAGCTTGGAGACCCAGTACTTC	CASRGSLETQYF
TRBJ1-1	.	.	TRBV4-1	TGCGCCAGCAGCCTGAGCCCAGGGAGTATGAACACTGAAGCTTTCTTT	CASSLSPGSMNTEAFF
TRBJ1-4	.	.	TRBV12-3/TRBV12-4	TGTGCCAGCGCCCTCTTTCCAGCTAATGAAAAACTGTTTTTT	CASALFPANEKLFF
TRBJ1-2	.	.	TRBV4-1	TGCGCCAGCAGCCATAATCCGAAAGATATACATATGGGCTACACCTTC	CASSHNPKDIHMGYTF
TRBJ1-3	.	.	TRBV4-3	TGCGCCAGCAGCCAAGACCAGGGACCGGGAAACACCATATATTTT	CASSQDQGPGNTIYF
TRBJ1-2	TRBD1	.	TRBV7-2	TGTGCCAGCAGCTTAGCGCAGGGACAGGGGAACTATGGCTACACCTTC	CASSLAQGQGNYGYTF
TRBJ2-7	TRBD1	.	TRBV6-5	TGTGCCAGCAGTTACAGGGGGCGCGGGTACGAGCAGTACTTC	CASSYRGRGYEQYF
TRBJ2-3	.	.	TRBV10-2	TGCGCCAGCAGTGAAGGCTCTTCGACATTGGATACGCAGTATTTT	CASSEGSSTLDTQYF
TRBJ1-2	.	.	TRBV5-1	TGCGCCAGCAGCTTGAGCACAGGCATTGGGTATGGCTACACCTTC	CASSLSTGIGYGYTF
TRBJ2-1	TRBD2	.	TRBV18	TGTGCCAGCTCACCGGTACTAGCGGGAGATGAGCAGTTCTTC	CASSPVLAGDEQFF
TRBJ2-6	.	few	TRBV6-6	TGTGCCAGCAGCCCAACGTCAGGGACCGGGGCCAACGTCCTGACTTTC	CASSPTSGTGANVLTF
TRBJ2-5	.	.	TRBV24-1	TGTGCCACCAGTGATTCGTCCCAGGGGATTCAAGAGACCCAGTACTTC	CATSDSSQGIQETQYF
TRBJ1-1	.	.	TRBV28	TGTGCCAGCGTCCACAGGAGATTGAACACTGAAGCTTTCTTT	CASVHRRLNTEAFF
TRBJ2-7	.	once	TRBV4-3	TGCGCCAGCAGCCAAGTCATTGGGCCGCAAGAGGGCTACGAGCAGTACTTC	CASSQVIGPQEGYEQYF
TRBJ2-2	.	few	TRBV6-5	TGTGCCAGCAGTTACCGCGACAAACACACCGGGGAGCTGTTTTTT	CASSYRDKHTGELFF
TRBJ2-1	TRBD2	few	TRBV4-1	TGCGCCAGCAGCCAAGACCTAGCGGGAGGCTTCAATGAGCAGTTCTTC	CASSQDLAGGFNEQFF
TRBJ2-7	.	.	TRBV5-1	TGCGCCAGCAGCTTTGGGGACTTCTACGAGCAGTACTTC	CASSFGDFYEQYF
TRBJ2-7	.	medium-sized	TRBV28	TGTGCCAGCAGTGCCACCCAGTCCTACGAGCAGTACTTC	CASSATQSYEQYF
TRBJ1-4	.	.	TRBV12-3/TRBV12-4	TGTGCCAGCAGCCTCGCCGATTGGGATGAAAAACTGTTTTTT	CASSLADWDEKLFF
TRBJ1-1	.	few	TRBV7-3	TGTGCCAGCAGCTTCGGGGTTGGGAACACTGAAGCTTTCTTT	CASSFGVGNTEAFF
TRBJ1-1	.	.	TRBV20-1	TGCAGTGCTAGAGATCCCCCTGGTGCTTTCTTT	CSARDPPGAFF
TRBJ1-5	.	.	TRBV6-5	TGTGCCAGCAGTTACTCGTCATTTAGCAATCAGCCCCAGCATTTT	CASSYSSFSNQPQHF
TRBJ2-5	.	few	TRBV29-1	TGCAGCGTTGAAGATATAGGGCCGGGGGAGACCCAGTACTTC	CSVEDIGPGETQYF
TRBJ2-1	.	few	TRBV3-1	TGTGCCAGCAGCCAAGCCTCGCGGACCTTGGGGAATGAGCAGTTCTTC	CASSQASRTLGNEQFF
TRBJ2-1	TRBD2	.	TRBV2	TGTGCCAGAGACCAAACTAGGACTAGCAGTACCTACAATGAGCAGTTCTTC	CARDQTRTSSTYNEQFF
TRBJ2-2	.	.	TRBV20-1	TGCAGTGTCAAAAAGGGCACCAGGGAGCTGTTTTTT	CSVKKGTRELFF
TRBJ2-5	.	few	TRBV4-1	TGCGCCAGCAGCCAAGAAATGAGGGACCAAGAGACCCAGTACTTC	CASSQEMRDQETQYF
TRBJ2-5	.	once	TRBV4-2	TGTGCCAGCAGCCAAGGTTATGCGGAGACCCAGTACTTC	CASSQGYAETQYF
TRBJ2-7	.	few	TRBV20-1	TGCAGTGCTAGAGACGGGCAGTTGGACTACGAGCAGTACTTC	CSARDGQLDYEQYF
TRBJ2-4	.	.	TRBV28	TGTGCCAGCAGCCCCGGACTGTTAGGGGTACACATTCAGTACTTC	CASSPGLLGVHIQYF
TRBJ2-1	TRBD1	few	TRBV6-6	TGTGCCAGCAGCTGGACAGGGGAAACAGATGAGCAGTTCTTC	CASSWTGETDEQFF
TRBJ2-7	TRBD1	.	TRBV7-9	TGTGCCAGCAGCGGGACCGGGACAGGGACCTACGAGCAGTACTTC	CASSGTGTGTYEQYF
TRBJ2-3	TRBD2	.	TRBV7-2	TGTACCAGCAGCGCGACTAGCGGGTTGTTCACAGATACGCAGTATTTT	CTSSATSGLFTDTQYF
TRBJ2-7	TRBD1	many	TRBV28	TGTGCCAGCAGCTCCCTTGAGTCGGGACAGGGGGACGAGCAGTACTTC	CASSSLESGQGDEQYF
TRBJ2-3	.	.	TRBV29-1	TGCAGCGTTGAAAGCTGGGCTAGCACAGATACGCAGTATTTT	CSVESWASTDTQYF
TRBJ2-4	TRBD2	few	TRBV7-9	TGTGCCAGCAGCCCCGAGCGGGGGGCCAAAAACATTCAGTACTTC	CASSPERGAKNIQYF
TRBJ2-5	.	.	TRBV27	TGTGCCCGACGGACGGAAGAGACCCAGTACTTC	CARRTEETQYF
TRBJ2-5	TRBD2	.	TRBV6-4	TGTGCCAGCAGTGAGCCGCGACTAGCGGGGGGACAGACCCAGTACTTC	CASSEPRLAGGQTQYF
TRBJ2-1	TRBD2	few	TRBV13	TGTGCCAGCAGCTTCGGGACTAGCGTTAATGAGCAGTTCTTC	CASSFGTSVNEQFF
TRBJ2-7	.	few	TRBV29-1	TGCAACGTTGTTTCCTCGGACAGTAAGGAGCAGTACTTC	CNVVSSDSKEQYF
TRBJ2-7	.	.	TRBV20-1	TGCAGTGCTAGAGAGTGGGGGCCCTCCTACGAGCAGTACTTC	CSAREWGPSYEQYF
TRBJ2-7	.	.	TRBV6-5	TGTGCCAGCAGTTACCAAGGGTATCGCGACAGCAACTACGAGCAGTACTTC	CASSYQGYRDSNYEQYF
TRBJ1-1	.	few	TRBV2	TGTGCCAGCAGTGAACGGGCTGAAGCTTTCTTT	CASSERAEAFF
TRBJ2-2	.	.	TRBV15	TGTGCCACCAGCACTGGCTACGGCGGTAACACCGGGGAGCTGTTTTTT	CATSTGYGGNTGELFF
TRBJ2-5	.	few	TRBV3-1	TGTGCCAGCAGCCACAGGGACCCAAAGACCCAGTACTTC	CASSHRDPKTQYF
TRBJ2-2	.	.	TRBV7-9	TGTGCCAACAGCTTGTTGGGGAGATCTAACACCGGGGAGCTGTTTTTT	CANSLLGRSNTGELFF
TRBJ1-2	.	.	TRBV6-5	TGTGCCACCACCTTAGGCCCGTCCTATGGCTACACCTTC	CATTLGPSYGYTF
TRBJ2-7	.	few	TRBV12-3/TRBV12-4	TGTGCCAGCTCATTCCAGGGGGGGCTCAACGAGCAGTACTTC	CASSFQGGLNEQYF
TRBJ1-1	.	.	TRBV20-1	TGCAGTGCCGCTGCTCACCCGGTGAACACTGAAGCTTTCTTT	CSAAAHPVNTEAFF
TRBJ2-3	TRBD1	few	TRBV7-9	TGTGCCAGCAGGTTCAATAAACAGGGGGCCCGATGGGATACGCAGTATTTT	CASRFNKQGARWDTQYF
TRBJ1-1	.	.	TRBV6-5	TGTGCCAGCAGTTACTCGGTGACGGGCGCGGTAGCTTTCTTT	CASSYSVTGAVAFF
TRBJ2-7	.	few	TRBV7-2	TGTGCCAGCAGCTTGGATAGGCTCGAGCAGTACTTC	CASSLDRLEQYF
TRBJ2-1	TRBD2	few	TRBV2	TGTGCCAGCAGTGAAAGGCGGGGGGCAGACAATGAGCAGTTCTTC	CASSERRGADNEQFF
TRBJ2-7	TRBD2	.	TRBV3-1	TGTGCCAGCAGCTACAGCAAGACTAGCAACAAGGGCTACGAGCAGTACTTC	CASSYSKTSNKGYEQYF